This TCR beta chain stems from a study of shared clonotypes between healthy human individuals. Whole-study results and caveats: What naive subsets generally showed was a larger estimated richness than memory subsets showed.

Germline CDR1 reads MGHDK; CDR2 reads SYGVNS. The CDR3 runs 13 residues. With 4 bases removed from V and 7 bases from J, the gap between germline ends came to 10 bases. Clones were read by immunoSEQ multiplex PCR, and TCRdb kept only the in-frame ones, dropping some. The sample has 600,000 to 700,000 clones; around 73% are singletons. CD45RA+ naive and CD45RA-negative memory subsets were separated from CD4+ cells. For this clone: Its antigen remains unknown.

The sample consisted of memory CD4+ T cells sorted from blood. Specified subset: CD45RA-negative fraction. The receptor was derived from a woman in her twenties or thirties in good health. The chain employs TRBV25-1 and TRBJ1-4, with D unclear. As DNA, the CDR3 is TGTGCCAGCAGTGGTGGTTATAGTGAAAAACTGTTTTTT. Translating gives CASSGGYSEKLFF.